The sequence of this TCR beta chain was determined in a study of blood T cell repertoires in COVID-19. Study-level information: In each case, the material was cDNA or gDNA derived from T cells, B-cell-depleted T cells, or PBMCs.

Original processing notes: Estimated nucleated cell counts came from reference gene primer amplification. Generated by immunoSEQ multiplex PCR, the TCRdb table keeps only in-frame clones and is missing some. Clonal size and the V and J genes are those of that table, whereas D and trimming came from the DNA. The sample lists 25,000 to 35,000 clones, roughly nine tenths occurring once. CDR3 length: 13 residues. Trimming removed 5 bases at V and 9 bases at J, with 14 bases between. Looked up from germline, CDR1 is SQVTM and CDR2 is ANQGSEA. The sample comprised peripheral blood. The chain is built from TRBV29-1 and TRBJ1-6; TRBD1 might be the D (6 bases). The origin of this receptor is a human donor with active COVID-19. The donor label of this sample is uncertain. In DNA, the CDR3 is TGCAGCGTTAAGGGGGGGCCGAGTTCACCCCTCCACTTT. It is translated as CSVKGGPSSPLHF.